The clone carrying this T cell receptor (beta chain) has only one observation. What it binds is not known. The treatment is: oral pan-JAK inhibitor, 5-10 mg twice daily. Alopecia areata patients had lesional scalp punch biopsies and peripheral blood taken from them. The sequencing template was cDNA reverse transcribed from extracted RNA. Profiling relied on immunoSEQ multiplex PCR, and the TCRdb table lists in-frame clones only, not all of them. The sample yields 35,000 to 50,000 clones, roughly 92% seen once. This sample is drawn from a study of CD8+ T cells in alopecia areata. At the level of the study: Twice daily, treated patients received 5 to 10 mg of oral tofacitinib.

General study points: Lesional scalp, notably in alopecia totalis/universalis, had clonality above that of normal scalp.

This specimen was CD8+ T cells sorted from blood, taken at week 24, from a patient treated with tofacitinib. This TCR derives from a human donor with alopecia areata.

The CDR3 DNA sequence: TGTGCCAGCAGCTTCGGGGCAGGGGCGACTTCTGGGGCCAACGTCCTGACTTTC. As protein: CASSFGAGATSGANVLTF. The V call is TRBV5-6, the J call TRBJ2-6, with a possible D match to TRBD1 (6 bases). Trimming stripped 2 bases from V and 1 base from J, with 16 bases between. CDR1 and CDR2 (germline): SGHDT, YYEEEE. CDR3 length equals 18 residues. Combining the CDR3 with reference TRBV5-6 and TRBJ2-6 gives the whole variable domain DAGVTQSPTHLIKTRGQQVTLRCSPKSGHDTVSWYQQALGQGPQFIFQYYEEEERQRGNFPDRFSGHQFPNYSSELNVNALLLGDSALYLCASSFGAGATSGANVLTFGAGSRLTVL.